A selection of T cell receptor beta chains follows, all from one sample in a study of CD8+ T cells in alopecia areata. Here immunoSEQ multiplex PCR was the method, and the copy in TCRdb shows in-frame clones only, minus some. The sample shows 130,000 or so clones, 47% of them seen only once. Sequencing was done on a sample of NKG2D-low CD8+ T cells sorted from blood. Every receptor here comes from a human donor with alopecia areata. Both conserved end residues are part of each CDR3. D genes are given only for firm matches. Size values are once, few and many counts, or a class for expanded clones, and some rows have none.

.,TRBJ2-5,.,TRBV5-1,CASRGESRETQYF,TGCGCCAGCAGAGGAGAAAGTCGGGAGACCCAGTACTTC
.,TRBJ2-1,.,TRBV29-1,CSAGGTAGDEQFF,TGCAGCGCCGGGGGGACAGCAGGCGATGAGCAGTTCTTC
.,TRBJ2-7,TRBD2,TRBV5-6,CASGSGGLWQYF,TGTGCCAGTGGAAGCGGGGGCCTGTGGCAGTACTTC
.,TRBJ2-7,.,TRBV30,CAWGYGEGEQYF,TGTGCCTGGGGGTATGGCGAGGGTGAGCAGTACTTC
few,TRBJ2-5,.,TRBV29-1,CSVEGSGAETQYF,TGCAGCGTTGAGGGCAGCGGCGCAGAGACCCAGTACTTC
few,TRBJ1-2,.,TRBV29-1,CSVEAGGSYGYTF,TGCAGCGTTGAAGCGGGAGGCAGCTATGGCTACACCTTC
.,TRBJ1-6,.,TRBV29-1,CSALGPSYNSPLHF,TGCAGCGCCCTAGGACCCAGCTATAATTCACCCCTCCACTTT
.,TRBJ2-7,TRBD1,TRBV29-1,CSAKTGEGQYF,TGCAGCGCTAAGACAGGGGAAGGGCAGTACTTC
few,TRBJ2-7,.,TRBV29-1,CSVTPRDHEQYF,TGCAGCGTTACTCCTCGGGATCACGAGCAGTACTTC
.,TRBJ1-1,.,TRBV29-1,CSVDDGVGAFF,TGCAGCGTTGATGATGGTGTTGGAGCTTTCTTT
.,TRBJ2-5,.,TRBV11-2,CASSFGLGGQETQYF,TGTGCCAGCAGCTTCGGGTTGGGGGGCCAAGAGACCCAGTACTTC
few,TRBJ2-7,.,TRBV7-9,CASSYDEKQYF,TGTGCCAGCAGCTACGACGAAAAGCAGTACTTC
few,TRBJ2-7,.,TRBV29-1,CSVERLVGEQYF,TGCAGCGTTGAGAGACTAGTGGGCGAGCAGTACTTC
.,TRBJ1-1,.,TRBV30,CAWSKDRANTEAFF,TGTGCCTGGAGTAAGGACAGAGCGAACACTGAAGCTTTCTTT
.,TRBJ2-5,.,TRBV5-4,CASSWDSQETQYF,TGTGCCAGCAGCTGGGACTCACAAGAGACCCAGTACTTC
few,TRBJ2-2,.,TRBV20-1,CSAVNTGELFF,TGCAGTGCTGTGAACACCGGGGAGCTGTTTTTT
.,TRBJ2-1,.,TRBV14,CASSPPGQRVNNEQFF,TGTGCCAGCAGCCCTCCCGGCCAGCGGGTAAACAATGAGCAGTTCTTC
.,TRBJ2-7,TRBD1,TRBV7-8,CASSLQTGGHEQYF,TGTGCCAGCAGCTTGCAGACAGGGGGCCACGAGCAGTACTTC
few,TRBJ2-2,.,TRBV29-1,CSVDGGDGELFF,TGCAGCGTTGACGGGGGTGACGGGGAGCTGTTTTTT
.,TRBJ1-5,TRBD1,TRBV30,CAWSGGQGIRSNQPQHF,TGTGCCTGGAGTGGGGGACAGGGCATTCGTAGCAATCAGCCCCAGCATTTT
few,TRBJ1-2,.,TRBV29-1,CSAQDAHHHYGYTF,TGCAGCGCCCAAGACGCCCACCACCACTATGGCTACACCTTC
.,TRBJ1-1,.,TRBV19,CASSIARNTEAFF,TGTGCCAGTAGTATCGCGAGGAACACTGAAGCTTTCTTT
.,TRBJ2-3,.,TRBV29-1,CSVDEGSTDTQYF,TGCAGCGTTGATGAGGGGAGCACAGATACGCAGTATTTT
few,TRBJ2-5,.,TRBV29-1,CSVEFRLAGTGYLETQYF,TGCAGCGTTGAATTCCGGTTGGCAGGGACTGGATATTTGGAGACCCAGTACTTC
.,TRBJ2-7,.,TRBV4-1,CASSQNDDEQYF,TGCGCCAGCAGCCAAAATGACGACGAGCAGTACTTC
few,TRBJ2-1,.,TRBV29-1,CSVEGGNEQFF,TGCAGCGTTGAAGGAGGTAATGAGCAGTTCTTC
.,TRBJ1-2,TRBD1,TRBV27,CASSPGQGSYGYTF,TGTGCCAGCAGTCCAGGACAGGGGAGCTATGGCTACACCTTC
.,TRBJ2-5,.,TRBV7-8,CASSPIPDQETQYF,TGTGCCAGCAGCCCGATTCCAGATCAAGAGACCCAGTACTTC
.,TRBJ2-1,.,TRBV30,CACSKAVYNEQFF,TGTGCCTGCTCCAAGGCCGTCTACAATGAGCAGTTCTTC
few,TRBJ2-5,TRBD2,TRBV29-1,CSVLAGGPGETQYF,TGCAGCGTCCTAGCGGGGGGGCCTGGAGAGACCCAGTACTTC
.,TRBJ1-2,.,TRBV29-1,CSVDEVGPDGYTF,TGCAGCGTTGATGAAGTGGGGCCTGATGGCTACACCTTC
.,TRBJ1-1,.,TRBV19,CASTNKGVTEAFF,TGTGCCAGTACCAACAAGGGGGTGACTGAAGCTTTCTTT
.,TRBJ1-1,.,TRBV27,CASLSGSAEAFF,TGTGCCAGCCTCTCAGGGAGCGCTGAAGCTTTCTTT
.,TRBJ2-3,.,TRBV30,CAWDQAGTDTQYF,TGTGCCTGGGATCAGGCAGGCACAGATACGCAGTATTTT
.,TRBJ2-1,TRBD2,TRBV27,CASTGLAVGHEQFF,TGTGCCAGCACCGGACTAGCGGTGGGGCATGAGCAGTTCTTC
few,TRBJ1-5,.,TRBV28,CASTSDQPQHF,TGTGCCAGCACCTCTGATCAGCCCCAGCATTTT
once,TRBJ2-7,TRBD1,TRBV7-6,CASSLTGGTYEQYF,TGTGCCAGCAGCTTAACAGGGGGCACCTACGAGCAGTACTTC
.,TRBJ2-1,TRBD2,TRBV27,CASSPGLAGDNEQFF,TGTGCCAGCAGCCCCGGACTAGCGGGGGACAATGAGCAGTTCTTC
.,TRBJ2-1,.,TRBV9,CASSGWRDEQFF,TGTGCCAGCAGCGGGTGGAGGGATGAGCAGTTCTTC
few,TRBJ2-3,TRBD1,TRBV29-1,CSVMGQGPDTQYF,TGCAGCGTTATGGGACAGGGGCCAGATACGCAGTATTTT
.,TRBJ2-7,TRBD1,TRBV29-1,CSVEPRQGAREQYF,TGCAGCGTTGAACCCAGACAGGGGGCGCGGGAGCAGTACTTC
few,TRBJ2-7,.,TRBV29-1,CSGGPFSYEQYF,TGCAGCGGGGGTCCGTTCTCCTACGAGCAGTACTTC
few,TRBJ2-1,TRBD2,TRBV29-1,CSVQGLAGRSSYNEQFF,TGCAGCGTTCAAGGACTAGCGGGACGAAGCTCCTACAATGAGCAGTTCTTC
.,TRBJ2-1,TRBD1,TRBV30,CASGDRVYNEQFF,TGTGCCTCAGGGGACAGGGTCTACAATGAGCAGTTCTTC
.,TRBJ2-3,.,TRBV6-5,CASSYSPITDTQYF,TGTGCCAGCAGTTACTCGCCCATCACAGATACGCAGTATTTT
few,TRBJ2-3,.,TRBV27,CASSQVADTQYF,TGTGCCAGCAGCCAAGTGGCAGATACGCAGTATTTT
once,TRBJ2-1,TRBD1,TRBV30,CAWSDWPGGNEQFF,TGTGCCTGGAGTGACTGGCCAGGGGGCAATGAGCAGTTCTTC
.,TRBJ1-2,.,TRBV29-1,CSVVAGKNYGYTF,TGCAGCGTTGTAGCGGGAAAAAACTATGGCTACACCTTC
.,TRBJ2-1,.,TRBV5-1,CASSYETGYNEQFF,TGCGCCAGCAGCTACGAGACTGGGTACAATGAGCAGTTCTTC
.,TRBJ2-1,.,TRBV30,CAWSVSVNEQFF,TGTGCCTGGAGTGTTAGCGTCAATGAGCAGTTCTTC
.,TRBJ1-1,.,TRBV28,CASSSAQNTEAFF,TGTGCCAGCAGCTCGGCTCAGAACACTGAAGCTTTCTTT
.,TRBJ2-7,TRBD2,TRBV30,CAWTSGDYEQYF,TGTGCCTGGACTAGCGGGGATTACGAGCAGTACTTC
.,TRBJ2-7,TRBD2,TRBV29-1,CSVGVAGYYEQYF,TGCAGCGTTGGGGTAGCGGGTTACTACGAGCAGTACTTC
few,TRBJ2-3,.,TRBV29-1,CSVEDATVSDTQYF,TGCAGCGTTGAAGATGCGACAGTTTCAGATACGCAGTATTTT
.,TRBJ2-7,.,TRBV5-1,CASSPDSYEQYF,TGCGCCAGCAGCCCGGACAGCTACGAGCAGTACTTC
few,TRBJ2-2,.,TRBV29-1,CSVFPGAGTGELFF,TGCAGCGTTTTTCCAGGGGCGGGGACCGGGGAGCTGTTTTTT
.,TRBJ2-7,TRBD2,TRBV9,CASSRGTSGTYEQYF,TGTGCCAGCAGTAGGGGGACTAGTGGCACCTACGAGCAGTACTTC
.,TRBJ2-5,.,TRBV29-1,CSVGRRPEVETQYF,TGCAGCGTGGGCCGGAGGCCAGAGGTTGAGACCCAGTACTTC
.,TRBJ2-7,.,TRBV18,CASSRKAGQGSYEQYF,TGTGCCAGCTCCCGCAAAGCGGGACAAGGGTCCTACGAGCAGTACTTC